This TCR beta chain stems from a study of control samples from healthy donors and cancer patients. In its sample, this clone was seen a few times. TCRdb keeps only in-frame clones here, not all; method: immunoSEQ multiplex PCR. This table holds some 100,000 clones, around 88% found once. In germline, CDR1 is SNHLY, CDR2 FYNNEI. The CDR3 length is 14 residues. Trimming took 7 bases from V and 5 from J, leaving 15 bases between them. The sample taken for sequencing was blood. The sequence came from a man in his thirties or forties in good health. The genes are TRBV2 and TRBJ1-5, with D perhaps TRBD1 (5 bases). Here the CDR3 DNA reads TGTGCCAGCACTGAGACAGTAAGGGATCAGCCCCAGCATTTT. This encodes CASTETVRDQPQHF.